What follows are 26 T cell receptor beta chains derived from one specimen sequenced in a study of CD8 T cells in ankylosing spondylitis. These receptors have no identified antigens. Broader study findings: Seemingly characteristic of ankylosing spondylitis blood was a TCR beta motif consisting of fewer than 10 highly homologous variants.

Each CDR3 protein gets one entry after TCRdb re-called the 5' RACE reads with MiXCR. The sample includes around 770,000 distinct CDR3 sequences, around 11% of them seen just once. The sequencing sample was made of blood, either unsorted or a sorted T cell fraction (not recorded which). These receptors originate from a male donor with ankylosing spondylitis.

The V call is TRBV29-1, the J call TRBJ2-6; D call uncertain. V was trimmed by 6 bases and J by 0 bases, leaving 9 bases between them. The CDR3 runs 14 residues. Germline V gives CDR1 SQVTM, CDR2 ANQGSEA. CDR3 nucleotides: TGCAGCGTCAACCAAGACTCTGGGGCCAACGTCCTGACTTTC. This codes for CSVNQDSGANVLTF.

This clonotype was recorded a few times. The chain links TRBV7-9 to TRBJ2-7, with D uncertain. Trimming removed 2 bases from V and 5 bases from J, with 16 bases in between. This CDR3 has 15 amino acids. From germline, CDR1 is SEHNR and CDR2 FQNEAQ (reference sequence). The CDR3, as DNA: TGTGCCAGCAGCTTACAGGCAGCCGGCCGGAACGAGCAGTACTTC. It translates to CASSLQAAGRNEQYF.

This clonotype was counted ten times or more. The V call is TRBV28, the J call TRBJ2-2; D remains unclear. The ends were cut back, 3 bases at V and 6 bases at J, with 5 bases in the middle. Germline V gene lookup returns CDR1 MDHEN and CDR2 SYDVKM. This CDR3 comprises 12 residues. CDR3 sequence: CASSLSAGELFF. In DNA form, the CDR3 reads TGTGCCAGCAGTTTGTCAGCCGGGGAGCTGTTTTTT.

The CDR3 bases are TGTGCCAGCAGTTTCTCGGACAGACCCACGACCACCGGGGAGCTGTTTTTT. This encodes CASSFSDRPTTTGELFF. The chain links TRBV6-2 or TRBV6-3 to TRBJ2-2; D possibly corresponds to TRBD1 (6 bases). The ends were cut back, 4 bases at V and 4 bases at J, with 19 bases in the middle. Germline CDR1 and CDR2: MNHEY and SVGEGT. The CDR3 sequence is 17 residues long.

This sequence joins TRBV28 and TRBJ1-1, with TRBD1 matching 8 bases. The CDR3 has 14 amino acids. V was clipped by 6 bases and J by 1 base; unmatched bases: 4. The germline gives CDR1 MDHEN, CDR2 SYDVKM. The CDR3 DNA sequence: TGTGCCAGCAGACCCGGGACAGGGAACACTGAAGCTTTCTTT. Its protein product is CASRPGTGNTEAFF.

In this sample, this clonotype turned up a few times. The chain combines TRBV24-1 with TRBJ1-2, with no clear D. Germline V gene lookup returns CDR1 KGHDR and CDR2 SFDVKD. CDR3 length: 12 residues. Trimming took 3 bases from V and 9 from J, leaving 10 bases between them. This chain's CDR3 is CATSDRGDRYTF. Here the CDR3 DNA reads TGTGCCACCAGTGATCGGGGAGACCGCTACACCTTC.

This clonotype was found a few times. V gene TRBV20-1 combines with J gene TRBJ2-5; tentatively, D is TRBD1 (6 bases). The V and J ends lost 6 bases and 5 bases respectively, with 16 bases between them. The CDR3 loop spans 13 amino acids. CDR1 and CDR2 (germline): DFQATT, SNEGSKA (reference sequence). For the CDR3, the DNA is TGCAGTGCCAAAACAGGGACCGGGGAGACCCAGTACTTC. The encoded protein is CSAKTGTGETQYF.

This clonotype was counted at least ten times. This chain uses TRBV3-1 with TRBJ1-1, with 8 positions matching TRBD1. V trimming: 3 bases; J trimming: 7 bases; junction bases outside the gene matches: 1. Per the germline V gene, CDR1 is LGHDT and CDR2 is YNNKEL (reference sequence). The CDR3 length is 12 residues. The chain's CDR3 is CASSQTGVEAFF. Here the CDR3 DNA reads TGTGCCAGCAGCCAGACAGGGGTTGAAGCTTTCTTT.

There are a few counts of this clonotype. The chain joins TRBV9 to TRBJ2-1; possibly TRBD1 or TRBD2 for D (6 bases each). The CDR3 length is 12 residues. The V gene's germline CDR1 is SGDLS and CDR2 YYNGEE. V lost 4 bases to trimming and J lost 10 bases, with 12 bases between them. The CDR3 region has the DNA TGTGCCAGCAGCCCCCGGGGGCCAGAGCAGTTCTTC. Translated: CASSPRGPEQFF.

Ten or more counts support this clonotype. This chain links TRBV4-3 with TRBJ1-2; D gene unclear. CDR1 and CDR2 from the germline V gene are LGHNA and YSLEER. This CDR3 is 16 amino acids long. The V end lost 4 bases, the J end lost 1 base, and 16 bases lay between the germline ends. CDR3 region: CASSPDTYRINYGYTF. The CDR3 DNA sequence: TGCGCCAGCAGCCCTGACACGTACAGAATTAACTATGGCTACACCTTC.

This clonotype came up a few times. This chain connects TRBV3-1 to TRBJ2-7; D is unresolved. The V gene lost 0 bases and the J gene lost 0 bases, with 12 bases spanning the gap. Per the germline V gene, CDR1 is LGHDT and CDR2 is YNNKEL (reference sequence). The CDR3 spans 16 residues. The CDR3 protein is CASSQDARWSSYEQYF. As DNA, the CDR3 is TGTGCCAGCAGCCAAGATGCCAGGTGGAGCTCCTACGAGCAGTACTTC.

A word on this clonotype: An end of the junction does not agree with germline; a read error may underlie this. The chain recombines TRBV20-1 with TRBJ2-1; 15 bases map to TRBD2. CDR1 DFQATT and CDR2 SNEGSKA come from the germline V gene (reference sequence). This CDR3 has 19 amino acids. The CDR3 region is CCARDRTSGRAASYNEQFF. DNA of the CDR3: TGCTGTGCTAGAGATCGGACTAGCGGGAGGGCCGCCTCCTACAATGAGCAGTTCTTC.

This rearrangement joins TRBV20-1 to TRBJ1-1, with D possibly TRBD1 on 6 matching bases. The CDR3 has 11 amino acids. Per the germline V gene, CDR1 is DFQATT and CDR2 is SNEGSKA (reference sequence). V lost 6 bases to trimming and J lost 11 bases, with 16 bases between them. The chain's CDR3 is CSASRGVNAFF. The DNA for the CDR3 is TGCAGTGCAAGTAGGGGGGTGAATGCTTTCTTT.

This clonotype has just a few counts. CDR3: CASSPAGGETQYF. In nucleotides, the CDR3 is TGTGCCAGCAGCCCAGCGGGAGGGGAGACCCAGTACTTC. The rearrangement uses TRBV7-2 and TRBJ2-5; 10 nucleotides agree with TRBD2. This CDR3 spans 13 amino acids. Germline V gene data show CDR1 as SGHTA and CDR2 as FQGNSA. Trimming removed 5 bases from V and 5 bases from J; junction bases left unmatched: 2.

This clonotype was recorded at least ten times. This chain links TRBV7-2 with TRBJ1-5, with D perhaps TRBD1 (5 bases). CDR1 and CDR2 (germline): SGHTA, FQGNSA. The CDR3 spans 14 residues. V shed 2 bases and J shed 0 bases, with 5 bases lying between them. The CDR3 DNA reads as TGTGCCAGCAGCTTACAGGGTAGCAATCAGCCCCAGCATTTT. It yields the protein CASSLQGSNQPQHF.

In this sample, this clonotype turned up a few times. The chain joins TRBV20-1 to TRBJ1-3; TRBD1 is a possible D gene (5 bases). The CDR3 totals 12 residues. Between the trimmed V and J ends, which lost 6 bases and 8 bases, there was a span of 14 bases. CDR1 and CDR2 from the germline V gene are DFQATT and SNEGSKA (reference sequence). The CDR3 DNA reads TGCAGTGCCAGGGCCCATATGGACACCATATATTTT. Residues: CSARAHMDTIYF.

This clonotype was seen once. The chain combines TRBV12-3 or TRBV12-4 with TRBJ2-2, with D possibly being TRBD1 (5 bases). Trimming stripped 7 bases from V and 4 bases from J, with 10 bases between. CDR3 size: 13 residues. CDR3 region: CASTQGITGELFF. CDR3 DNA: TGTGCCAGCACCCAGGGTATCACCGGGGAGCTGTTTTTT.

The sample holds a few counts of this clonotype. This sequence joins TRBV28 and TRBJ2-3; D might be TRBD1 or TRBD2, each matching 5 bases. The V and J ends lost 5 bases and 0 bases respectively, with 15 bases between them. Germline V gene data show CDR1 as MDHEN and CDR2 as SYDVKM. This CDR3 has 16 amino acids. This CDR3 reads CASSLIDSGSTDTQYF. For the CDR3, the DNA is TGTGCCAGCAGTCTAATCGACAGCGGTAGCACAGATACGCAGTATTTT.

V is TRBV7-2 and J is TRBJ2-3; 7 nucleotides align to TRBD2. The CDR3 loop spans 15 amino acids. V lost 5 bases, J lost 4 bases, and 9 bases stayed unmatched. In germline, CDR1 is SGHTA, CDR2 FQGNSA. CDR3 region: CASSKIGGGPDTQYF. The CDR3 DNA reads TGTGCCAGCAGCAAGATTGGGGGGGGACCAGATACGCAGTATTTT.

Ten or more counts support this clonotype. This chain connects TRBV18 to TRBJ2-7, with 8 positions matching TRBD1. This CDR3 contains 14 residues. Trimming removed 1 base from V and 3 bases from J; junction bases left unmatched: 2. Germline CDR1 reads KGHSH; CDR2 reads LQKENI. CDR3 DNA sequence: TGTGCCAGCTCACCACGGGACAGGATCTACGAGCAGTACTTC. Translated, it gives CASSPRDRIYEQYF. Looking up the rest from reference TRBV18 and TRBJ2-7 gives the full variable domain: NAGVMQNPRHLVRRRGQEARLRCSPMKGHSHVYWYRQLPEEGLKFMVYLQKENIIDESGMPKERFSAEFPKEGPSILRIQQVVRGDSAAYFCASSPRDRIYEQYFGPGTRLTVT.

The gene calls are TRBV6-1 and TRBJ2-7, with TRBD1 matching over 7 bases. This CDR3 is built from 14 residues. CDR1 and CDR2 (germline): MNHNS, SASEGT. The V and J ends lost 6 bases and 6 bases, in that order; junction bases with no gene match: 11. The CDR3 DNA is TGTGCCAGCAGGCAGGGGGTTTCCCGCATCGAGCAGTACTTC. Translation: CASRQGVSRIEQYF.

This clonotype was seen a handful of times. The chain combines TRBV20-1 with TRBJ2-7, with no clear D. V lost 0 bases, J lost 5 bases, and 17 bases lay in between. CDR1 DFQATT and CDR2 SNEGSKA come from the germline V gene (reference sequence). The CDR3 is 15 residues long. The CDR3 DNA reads TGCAGTGCTAGAGATCTTAACATTCTCGTCGACGAGCAGTACTTC. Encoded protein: CSARDLNILVDEQYF.

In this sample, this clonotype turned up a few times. The CDR3 sequence is CASSIRLSGTEAFF. The CDR3 DNA sequence: TGTGCCAGTAGTATCCGCCTCTCGGGGACTGAAGCTTTCTTT. The rearrangement links TRBV19 to TRBJ1-1, with D uncertain. CDR1 is LNHDA, CDR2 SQIVND, per germline (reference sequence). V lost 3 bases and J 5 bases, leaving 13 bases between the germline ends. The CDR3 runs 14 residues.

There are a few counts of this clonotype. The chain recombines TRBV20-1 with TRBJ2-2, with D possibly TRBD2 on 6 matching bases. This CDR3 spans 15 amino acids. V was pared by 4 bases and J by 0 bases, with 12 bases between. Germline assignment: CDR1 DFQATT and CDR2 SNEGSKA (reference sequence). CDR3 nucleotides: TGCAGTGCTAATCTAGCGCACGCGAACACCGGGGAGCTGTTTTTT. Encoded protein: CSANLAHANTGELFF.

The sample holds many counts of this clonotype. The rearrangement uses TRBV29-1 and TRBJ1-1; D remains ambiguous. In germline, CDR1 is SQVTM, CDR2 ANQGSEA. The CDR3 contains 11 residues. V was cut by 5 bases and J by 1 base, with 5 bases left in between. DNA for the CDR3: TGCAGCGTTTTCGGGAACACTGAAGCTTTCTTT. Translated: CSVFGNTEAFF.

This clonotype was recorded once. The CDR3 sequence is CASSLGMSGNTF. CDR3 in DNA: TGTGCCAGCAGCTTAGGAATGTCAGGGAACACCTTC. V is TRBV7-2 and J is TRBJ1-2, with a possible D match to TRBD1 (5 bases). Germline assignment: CDR1 SGHTA and CDR2 FQGNSA. The CDR3 has 12 amino acids. The ends were cut back, 1 base at V and 12 bases at J, with 12 bases in the middle.